These 11 T cell receptor beta chains share one sample of origin, sequenced in a study of blood T cells in healthy people across ages. The authors ran a second PCR of roughly 6 to 12 cycles using a sample-barcoded 5' primer and a J-beta primer mix. TCRdb ran MiXCR on the 5' RACE reads and lists one entry per CDR3 protein. The data hold 1.5 million to 2 million distinct CDR3 sequences, with just under 50% observed a single time. The source material was blood. These receptors originate from a woman between 40 and 50 years old in good health.

This chain joins TRBV13 and TRBJ2-1, with 11 nucleotides matching TRBD2. The trim removed 5 bases at V and 4 bases at J, leaving 7 bases unmatched. Germline V gene sequence: CDR1 PRHDT, CDR2 FYEKMQ (reference sequence). CDR3 size: 16 residues. The DNA of the CDR3 is TGTGCCAGCAGCCCAAGTAGCGGGGGGGTGTACAATGAGCAGTTCTTC. It yields the protein CASSPSSGGVYNEQFF. The variable domain in full, completed from reference TRBV13 and TRBJ2-1, reads AAGVIQSPRHLIKEKRETATLKCYPIPRHDTVYWYQQGPGQDPQFLISFYEKMQSDKGSIPDRFSAQQFSDYHSELNMSSLELGDSALYFCASSPSSGGVYNEQFFGPGTRLTVL.

A single count supports this clonotype. V and J are TRBV27 and TRBJ2-1, with D perhaps TRBD2 (7 bases). Germline V gene sequence: CDR1 MNHEY, CDR2 SMNVEV (reference sequence). Trimming took off 5 bases at V and 9 bases at J, with 26 bases between the two ends. This CDR3 spans 17 amino acids. This CDR3 is CASSPTSSRGALGEQFF. The CDR3 nucleotides read TGTGCCAGCAGTCCCACTTCAAGTCGGGGGGCTCTCGGTGAGCAGTTCTTC.

The rearrangement uses TRBV28 and TRBJ1-6; D possibly corresponds to TRBD1 (5 bases). This CDR3 comprises 13 residues. Germline V gene data show CDR1 as MDHEN and CDR2 as SYDVKM. The V and J ends lost 6 bases and 7 bases respectively, with 10 bases between them. The CDR3 is CASRLQGNSPLHF. The DNA of the CDR3 is TGTGCCAGCAGGTTGCAGGGAAATTCACCCCTCCACTTT.

With respect to this clonotype: Mismatch with germline at one junction end may stem from a read error. This chain uses TRBV7-3 with TRBJ2-3, with 7 nucleotides matching TRBD2. The CDR3 has 12 residues. The germline gives CDR1 SGHTA, CDR2 FQGTGA. The CDR3 sequence: CSSSGVTDTQYF. The CDR3 DNA reads TGTTCCAGCAGCGGGGTCACAGATACGCAGTATTTT.

This clonotype has more than one count but fewer than ten. The chain employs TRBV6-2 or TRBV6-3 and TRBJ2-7; 11 bases line up with TRBD1. This CDR3 spans 18 amino acids. Per germline, CDR1 MNHEY and CDR2 SVGEGT. After removal of 2 bases from V and 3 bases from J, the junction contained 12 bases not matched to a gene. CDR3 loop: CASSYTSADRGPRYEQYF. The CDR3 nucleotides are TGTGCCAGCAGTTACACATCAGCGGACAGGGGGCCCCGCTACGAGCAGTACTTC.

The rearrangement uses TRBV15 and TRBJ2-4, with D hard to call. Germline CDR1 LNHNV, CDR2 YYDKDF (reference sequence). V dropped 7 bases and J dropped 13 bases, with 17 bases sitting between them. The CDR3 consists of 12 residues. The CDR3 spells CATTESCNEQYF. The CDR3, as DNA: TGTGCCACCACCGAGTCCTGCAATGAGCAGTACTTC.

The chain uses TRBV4-2 and TRBJ1-5, with D perhaps matching TRBD1 (6 bases). V was shortened by 4 bases and J by 1 base, with 11 bases between the two germline ends. This CDR3 is built from 15 residues. The germline gives CDR1 LGHNA, CDR2 YNFKEQ. As DNA, the CDR3 is TGTGCCAGCAGCCCAGGGAGGGGGAGCAATCAGCCCCAGCATTTT. This codes for CASSPGRGSNQPQHF.

The chain uses TRBV3-1 and TRBJ2-3; TRBD2 matches at 7 bases. The germline V gene has CDR1 LGHDT and CDR2 YNNKEL (reference sequence). The V and J ends lost 0 bases and 6 bases, in that order; junction bases with no gene match: 6. The CDR3 length is 15 residues. The CDR3 bases are TGTGCCAGCAGCCAAGATTTATTGGGGGGGGATACGCAGTATTTT. This gives the protein CASSQDLLGGDTQYF.

The chain uses TRBV25-1 and TRBJ1-3; 7 bases fit TRBD1. The CDR3 totals 15 residues. Germline V gives CDR1 MGHDK, CDR2 SYGVNS. V gave up 5 bases and J gave up 2 bases; unmatched junction bases: 6. CDR3 nucleotide sequence: TGTGCCAGCAGTTCTTATACAGGGGCTGGAAACACCATATATTTT. Its protein product is CASSSYTGAGNTIYF.

CDR3 sequence reads: CSAHPRLPRNEQFF. The CDR3 nucleotides are TGCAGTGCTCACCCGAGACTCCCTCGCAATGAGCAGTTCTTC. V gene TRBV20-1 combines with J gene TRBJ2-1; D uncertain. V lost 5 bases, J lost 6 bases, and 17 bases lay in between. The CDR3 is 14 residues long. Germline V CDR1 and CDR2: DFQATT, SNEGSKA (reference sequence).

The rearrangement uses TRBV4-2 and TRBJ2-1; 11 nucleotides line up with TRBD2. The V gene's germline CDR1 is LGHNA and CDR2 YNFKEQ. This CDR3 is built from 15 residues. Unmatched junction bases numbered 5, after V lost 4 bases and J lost 6 bases. The chain's CDR3 is CASSRSTSGGNEQFF. The CDR3 DNA is TGTGCCAGCAGCCGATCCACTAGCGGGGGCAATGAGCAGTTCTTC.